This entry lists 20 T cell receptor beta chains sequenced from one sample in a study of T cells in Graves' hyperthyroidism and ophthalmopathy. It was RNA transcripts that yielded the amplified TCR beta CDR3 regions. In the first-round RT-PCR of the TCR CDR3, the HTBI primer set was used. TCRdb passed the multiplex PCR reads through MiXCR, listing each CDR3 protein once. The sample lists approximately 530,000 distinct CDR3 sequences, about 20% seen once, with less than 55% in the top ten. Sequenced material: blood. The receptors were gathered from a man in his forties with Graves' ophthalmopathy.

The gene calls are TRBV5-1 and TRBJ1-2, with D possibly being TRBD1 (6 bases). The V and J ends lost 7 bases and 3 bases respectively, with 10 bases between them. Germline values: CDR1 SGHRS, CDR2 YFSETQ. The CDR3 totals 12 residues. CDR3 amino acids: CASGDKDYGYTF. The CDR3, as DNA: TGCGCCAGCGGGGACAAGGACTATGGCTACACCTTC.

This clonotype has a handful of counts. The rearrangement joins TRBV6-1 to TRBJ1-3, with 9 nucleotides matching TRBD1. CDR1 and CDR2 from the germline V gene are MNHNS and SASEGT. The CDR3 is 16 amino acids. With 4 bases clipped from V and 0 bases from J, the junction kept 4 bases outside the gene matches. The CDR3 sequence: CASSALTGGSGNTIYF. CDR3 nucleotide sequence: TGTGCCAGCAGTGCTCTGACAGGGGGCTCTGGAAACACCATATATTTT.

This clonotype occurred many times. V usage is TRBV6-1 and J usage is TRBJ1-4; TRBD1 matches at 9 bases. There are 15 residues in the CDR3. Trimming cost V 7 bases and J 8 bases; bases outside gene matches: 11. The V gene's germline CDR1 is MNHNS and CDR2 SASEGT. CDR3 region: CASTDTGGPREKLFF. The CDR3 nucleotides are TGTGCCAGCACTGATACAGGGGGCCCTAGGGAAAAACTGTTTTTT.

The J gene is TRBJ2-3, the V gene TRBV7-2; D gene unclear. Per germline, CDR1 SGHTA and CDR2 FQGNSA. Between the trimmed V and J ends, which lost 1 base and 5 bases, there was a span of 7 bases. This CDR3 region has 13 residues. The CDR3 bases are TGTGCCAGCAGCTTAGGCTTTAGAGATACGCAGTATTTT. This translates into CASSLGFRDTQYF.

This clonotype has at least ten counts. This chain connects TRBV7-2 to TRBJ2-1; 7 bases are shared with TRBD1. Germline values: CDR1 SGHTA, CDR2 FQGNSA. The CDR3 has 15 amino acids. V lost 6 bases, J lost 4 bases, and 9 bases stayed unmatched. This chain's CDR3 is CASSYRGGQYNEQFF. The CDR3 nucleotides are TGTGCCAGCAGTTACAGGGGTGGTCAATACAATGAGCAGTTCTTC.

The chain employs TRBV30 and TRBJ2-7, with 10 bases identical to TRBD1. This CDR3 contains 15 residues. Germline values: CDR1 GTSNPN, CDR2 SVGIG (reference sequence). The junction had 8 bases not matched to a gene; V was cut back by 2 bases and J by 4 bases. The CDR3 here is CAWSKPDRGFYEQYF. In DNA form, the CDR3 reads TGTGCCTGGAGTAAGCCGGACAGGGGGTTTTACGAGCAGTACTTC.

The chain employs TRBV10-3 and TRBJ1-1, with D uncertain. The CDR3 runs 12 residues. Trimming pared 7 bases from V and 1 base from J, leaving 7 bases between. Germline CDR1 and CDR2: ENHRY and SYGVKD. The CDR3 DNA follows: TGTGCCATCACCTCCGGGAACACTGAAGCTTTCTTT. This translates into CAITSGNTEAFF.

This clonotype was seen many times. The genes are TRBV7-6 and TRBJ2-3, with a possible D match to TRBD2 (6 bases). CDR1 is SGHVS and CDR2 is FNYEAQ in the germline V gene. Trimming cost V 1 base and J 3 bases, with 20 bases left between them. This CDR3 is 18 amino acids long. In DNA form, the CDR3 reads TGTGCCAGCAGCTTAGACCGTGGTTTTGGGGGGACGACAGATACGCAGTATTTT. Its translation: CASSLDRGFGGTTDTQYF.

Concerning this clonotype itself: One base away lies a much larger clone, so this may be a sequencing read error. The chain combines TRBV2 with TRBJ2-3, with D perhaps matching TRBD2 (8 bases). Germline-derived CDR1 and CDR2 are SNHLY and FYNNEI. This CDR3 has 15 amino acids. CDR3 bases: TGTGCCAGCAGTGAGGATCGGGGGGGGACAGATACGCGGTATTTT. Translated, it gives CASSEDRGGTDTRYF.

The chain uses TRBV11-2 and TRBJ2-1, with TRBD2 matching 14 bases. V lost 2 bases and J lost 8; bases outside the gene matches: 8. Germline V gives CDR1 SGHAT, CDR2 FQNNGV. CDR3 length: 17 residues. CDR3 nucleotide sequence: TGTGCCAGCAGCTTACACGGGACTAGCGGGAGAGGGCATGAGCAGTTCTTC. This translates into CASSLHGTSGRGHEQFF. The full variable domain, with the rest looked up from reference TRBV11-2 and TRBJ2-1, is EAGVAQSPRYKIIEKRQSVAFWCNPISGHATLYWYQQILGQGPKLLIQFQNNGVVDDSQLPKDRFSAERLKGVDSTLKIQPAKLEDSAVYLCASSLHGTSGRGHEQFFGPGTRLTVL.

This clonotype was counted between two and nine times. The chain employs TRBV28 and TRBJ1-2, with a possible D match to TRBD1 (5 bases). The length of the CDR3 is 14 residues. The V gene lost 7 bases and the J gene lost 1 base, with 13 bases spanning the gap. The germline gives CDR1 MDHEN, CDR2 SYDVKM. CDR3 nucleotide sequence: TGTGCCAGCACCCTCGGGGCCAGTAACTATGGCTACACCTTC. It specifies CASTLGASNYGYTF.

The chain is built from TRBV10-2 and TRBJ2-1, with 16 positions matching TRBD2. The V and J ends lost 6 bases and 7 bases, in that order; junction bases with no gene match: 9. This CDR3 comprises 17 residues. The germline CDR1 and CDR2 sequences are WSHSY and SAAADI. The CDR3 region is CASRKPGLAGGRNEQFF. CDR3 nucleotides: TGCGCCAGCAGGAAACCGGGACTAGCGGGGGGGCGAAATGAGCAGTTCTTC.

The chain recombines TRBV6-2 or TRBV6-3 with TRBJ2-7; D might be TRBD2 (5 bases). The germline CDR1 and CDR2 sequences are MNHEY and SVGEGT. The CDR3 sequence is 13 residues long. The V end lost 8 bases, the J end lost 3 bases, and 14 bases lay between the germline ends. In DNA form, the CDR3 reads TGTGCCAGCCGGCTGCGGGTATACTACGAGCAGTACTTC. Translation: CASRLRVYYEQYF.

This clonotype was picked up a small number of times. CDR3 loop: CASSYSPAGQSNLGNEQFF. The CDR3 nucleotides read TGTGCCAGCAGTTACTCGCCAGCGGGACAGAGTAATTTGGGCAATGAGCAGTTCTTC. The J gene is TRBJ2-1, the V gene TRBV6-2 or TRBV6-3, with D perhaps given as TRBD1 or TRBD2 (7 bases each). The germline V and J ends were trimmed by 0 bases and 6 bases, with 24 bases remaining between them. The CDR3 loop spans 19 amino acids. Germline lookup yields CDR1 MNHEY and CDR2 SVGEGT.

The rearrangement links TRBV5-1 to TRBJ2-1; TRBD2 matches 7 bases. The length of the CDR3 is 16 residues. After removal of 4 bases from V and 3 bases from J, the junction contained 10 bases not matched to a gene. CDR1 and CDR2 (germline): SGHRS, YFSETQ. CDR3 sequence: CASSPVGGGLYNEQFF. CDR3 nucleotides: TGCGCCAGCAGCCCGGTTGGCGGGGGACTCTACAATGAGCAGTTCTTC.

V and J are TRBV5-1 and TRBJ2-5; 9 nucleotides match TRBD1. V lost 3 bases to trimming and J lost 5 bases; unmatched junction nucleotides: 8. Germline V gene lookup returns CDR1 SGHRS and CDR2 YFSETQ. The CDR3 sequence is 15 residues long. In nucleotides, the CDR3 is TGCGCCAGCAGCTCTGGGGACAGGGCGGTTGAGACCCAGTACTTC. Encoded protein: CASSSGDRAVETQYF.

V gene TRBV5-1 combines with J gene TRBJ1-2; a possible D gene is TRBD1 (5 bases). V shed 6 bases and J shed 2 bases, with 17 bases lying between them. Germline V CDR1 and CDR2: SGHRS, YFSETQ. The CDR3 covers 15 residues. The CDR3 spells CASIRGPGLNYGYTF. The CDR3 DNA reads as TGCGCCAGCATCCGGGGTCCAGGGTTGAACTATGGCTACACCTTC. Complete variable domain (other parts from reference TRBV5-1 and TRBJ1-2): KAGVTQTPRYLIKTRGQQVTLSCSPISGHRSVSWYQQTPGQGLQFLFEYFSETQRNKGNFPGRFSGRQFSNSRSEMNVSTLELGDSALYLCASIRGPGLNYGYTFGSGTRLTVV.

Ten or more counts support this clonotype. The gene calls are TRBV12-3 or TRBV12-4 and TRBJ2-3; 11 nucleotides match TRBD2. With V trimmed by 3 bases and J by 1 base, 3 bases remained unmatched. CDR3 length: 16 amino acids. CDR3 in DNA: TGTGCCAGCAGTTTGACTAGCGGGATCCGCACAGATACGCAGTATTTT. Translation: CASSLTSGIRTDTQYF.

This clonotype turned up a few times. The genes are TRBV7-2 and TRBJ1-6; tentative D call: TRBD1 (6 bases). Trimming removed 5 bases at V and 5 bases at J, with 10 bases between. Germline-derived CDR1 and CDR2 are SGHTA and FQGNSA. The CDR3 runs to 14 residues. This CDR3 reads CASSQDRNNSPLHF. CDR3 in DNA: TGTGCCAGCAGCCAGGACAGAAATAATTCACCCCTCCACTTT. Full variable domain (rest looked up from reference TRBV7-2 and TRBJ1-6): GAGVSQSPSNKVTEKGKDVELRCDPISGHTALYWYRQSLGQGLEFLIYFQGNSAPDKSGLPSDRFSAERTGGSVSTLTIQRTQQEDSAVYLCASSQDRNNSPLHFGNGTRLTVT.

This clonotype was found a few times. A much bigger clone sits one base away, suggesting this may be a read error. The gene calls are TRBV7-2 and TRBJ2-7; D possibly uses TRBD1 or TRBD2 (5 bases each). In germline, CDR1 is SGHTA, CDR2 FQGNSA. CDR3 length equals 15 residues. The CDR3 sequence is CASSLPGRMTYEQHF. In DNA form, the CDR3 reads TGTGCCAGCAGCTTGCCGGGACGGATGACCTACGAGCAGCACTTC. Full variable domain (remainder filled in from reference TRBV7-2 and TRBJ2-7): GAGVSQSPSNKVTEKGKDVELRCDPISGHTALYWYRQSLGQGLEFLIYFQGNSAPDKSGLPSDRFSAERTGGSVSTLTIQRTQQEDSAVYLCASSLPGRMTYEQHFGPGTRLTVT.